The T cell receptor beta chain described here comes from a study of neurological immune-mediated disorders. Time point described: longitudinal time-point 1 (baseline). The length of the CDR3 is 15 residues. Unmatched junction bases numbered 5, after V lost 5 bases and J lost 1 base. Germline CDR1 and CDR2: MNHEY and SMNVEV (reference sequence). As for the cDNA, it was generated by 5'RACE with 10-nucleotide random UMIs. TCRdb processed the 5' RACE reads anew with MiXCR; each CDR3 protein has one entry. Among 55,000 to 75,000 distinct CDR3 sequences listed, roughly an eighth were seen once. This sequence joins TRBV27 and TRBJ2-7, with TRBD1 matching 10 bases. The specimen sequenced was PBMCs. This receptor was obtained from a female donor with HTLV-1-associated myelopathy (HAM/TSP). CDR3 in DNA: TGTGCCAGCAGTGCGTCGGGACAGGGGTCCTACGAGCAGTACTTC. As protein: CASSASGQGSYEQYF.